The TCR beta chain under discussion was sequenced for a study of blood T cells in healthy people across ages. Whole-study findings and limits: Greater diversity and more naive CD4+ cells were seen in long-lived donors than in aged donors.

Combining a sample-barcoded 5' primer with a J-beta primer mix, a second PCR ran for about 6 to 11 cycles. TCRdb called the 5' RACE reads again in MiXCR, with one record for every CDR3 protein. The sample has more than 600,000 distinct CDR3 sequences, just under 25% seen once. The CDR3 is 14 residues long. The ends were cut back, 4 bases at V and 8 bases at J, with 17 bases in the middle. Germline CDR1 and CDR2: MNHEY and SVGAGI. Isolated per sample were at least 6 million PBMCs. As regards this clonotype: As yet, its antigen is unknown.

Separately, the same data were catalogued under a study of T cells of mothers and their children. That work adds: Related and unrelated pairs show TCR recombination output that thymic selection shapes similarly.

This clonotype originated in a boy between 5 and 17 years old in good health. Sequenced input: blood. The genes are TRBV6-5 and TRBJ1-2, with D uncertain. The CDR3 loop is CASSFINTAEGYTF. CDR3 sequence (DNA): TGTGCCAGCAGTTTCATTAACACGGCTGAGGGCTACACCTTC.